The clone carrying this T cell receptor beta chain is a singleton in its sample. Its target is unknown. The sample comes from a study of blood T cells in healthy people across ages. Study-wide results and caveats: Older age coincided with a roughly linear decline in TCR beta diversity per million T cells. TCR beta diversity was tightly associated with the proportion of naive T cells.

The CDR3 spans 16 residues. The germline V gene encodes CDR1 MNHEY and CDR2 SVGEGT. With V trimmed by 3 bases and J by 4 bases, 7 bases remained unmatched. A second PCR, run for roughly 6 to 11 cycles, used a sample-barcoded 5' primer plus a J-beta primer mix. Template switching added a 12-random-nucleotide identifier to every cDNA molecule. One entry per CDR3 protein results from TCRdb running MiXCR on the 5' RACE reads. The table records more than 650,000 distinct CDR3 sequences, approximately 53% of them present only once. The V gene is TRBV6-2 or TRBV6-3, the J gene TRBJ2-3, with 10 bases matching TRBD2. The sequence was obtained from an elderly man in good health. Material: blood. The CDR3: CASSYYSAGGADTQYF. CDR3 coding DNA: TGTGCCAGCAGTTATTACTCAGCGGGAGGGGCAGATACGCAGTATTTT.